The clone carrying this T cell receptor beta chain came up many times. Its antigen remains unknown. A universal primer site came from template switching; cDNA carried unique molecular identifiers. TCRdb reprocessed the 5' RACE reads via MiXCR and lists one record per CDR3 protein. The sample lists about 100,000 distinct CDR3 sequences; under 7% were seen once. Healthy Caucasians supplied all donations. This sample was taken from a study of identical twins. The study's findings and limits: Cord blood beta clonotypes that were abundant carried fewer insertions, and memory repertoires showed no such trend. Invariant populations such as MAIT and iNKT cells could partly muddle zero-insertion analyses.

This CDR3 spans 16 amino acids. The V and J ends lost 1 base and 4 bases respectively, with 14 bases between them. Germline V CDR1 and CDR2: SGHTA, FQGTGA. The TCR sequence derives from a woman aged 45-65 years in good health. Sequenced: memory T cells sorted from blood. J is TRBJ2-1 and V is TRBV7-3, with D perhaps TRBD1 or TRBD2 (5 bases each). The CDR3: CASSLIPGSGYNEQFF. DNA for the CDR3: TGTGCCAGCAGCTTAATACCAGGGAGCGGTTACAATGAGCAGTTCTTC.